The 13 T cell receptor beta chains listed next were all sequenced from one sample in a study of blood T cell repertoires in COVID-19. Profiled with immunoSEQ multiplex PCR; TCRdb holds only in-frame clones, not every one. The table has approximately 340,000 clones, roughly nine tenths seen once. The sequenced sample consisted of PBMCs or T cells enriched from blood (not recorded which). The receptors originated from a woman in her 40s who had been exposed to COVID-19.

The chain recombines TRBV5-1 with TRBJ1-2; no clear D gene. CDR1 and CDR2 (germline): SGHRS, YFSETQ. Trimming took 0 bases from V and 7 from J, leaving 13 bases between them. This CDR3 region has 14 residues. The CDR3 DNA sequence: TGCGCCAGCAGCTTGGAAGATGGTGTCGGTGGCTACACCTTC. It encodes CASSLEDGVGGYTF.

The chain couples TRBV24-1 to TRBJ1-2; maybe TRBD1 (6 bases). The V end was cut by 4 bases, the J end by 5 bases, with 13 bases between. CDR1 is KGHDR, CDR2 SFDVKD, per germline. CDR3 length equals 14 residues. CDR3 DNA sequence: TGTGCCACCAGTGACCGGACAGAGAGGTATGGCTACACCTTC. It encodes CATSDRTERYGYTF.

The sample holds a few counts of this clone. The chain is built from TRBV3-1 (or the pseudogene TRBV3-2) and TRBJ2-3, with 15 bases matching TRBD2. Germline CDR1 LGHDT, CDR2 YNNKEL (reference sequence). J gave up 6 bases and V 4 bases, and 2 bases lay outside the gene matches. This CDR3 is 15 amino acids long. The CDR3 is CASSRTSGRGDTQYF. The CDR3 DNA follows: TGTGCCAGCAGCCGGACTAGCGGGAGGGGCGATACGCAGTATTTT.

This chain links TRBV21-1 with TRBJ2-1; the table names TRBD2, a call not compared with the DNA. TRBV21-1 is deemed a pseudogene. The CDR3 length is 16 residues. CDR3 DNA sequence: TGTGCCAGCAGCAAATCTCAGCGGGAGGGTTACAATGAGCAGTTCTTC. It translates to CASSKSQREGYNEQFF.

CDR3 bases: TGCAGCGTTCGTGAGGGGGCGGCCACTGAAGCTTTCTTT. Its translation: CSVREGAATEAFF. The chain has TRBV29-1 and TRBJ1-1; 7 nucleotides line up with TRBD1. From germline, CDR1 is SQVTM and CDR2 ANQGSEA. J gave up 4 bases and V 5 bases, and 7 bases lay outside the gene matches. The CDR3 is 13 amino acids.

This sequence joins TRBV12-5 and TRBJ2-7; 11 nucleotides match TRBD2. The germline gives CDR1 LGHNT, CDR2 FRNRAP. This CDR3 is built from 19 residues. Trimming cost V 0 bases and J 3 bases; bases outside gene matches: 13. The CDR3 protein is CASGLVLGLAGPDNYEQYF. DNA for the CDR3: TGTGCTAGTGGTTTGGTACTCGGACTAGCGGGTCCCGACAACTACGAGCAGTACTTC. Using reference TRBV12-5 and TRBJ2-7 for the parts outside the CDR3, the full variable domain is DARVTQTPRHKVTEMGQEVTMRCQPILGHNTVFWYRQTMMQGLELLAYFRNRAPLDDSGMPKDRFSAEMPDATLATLKIQPSEPRDSAVYFCASGLVLGLAGPDNYEQYFGPGTRLTVT.

The rearrangement joins TRBV4-1 to TRBJ2-7, with D perhaps TRBD1 (5 bases). This CDR3 contains 14 residues. With 2 bases removed from V and 6 bases from J, the gap between germline ends came to 14 bases. In germline, CDR1 is MGHRA, CDR2 YSYEKL. The CDR3 nucleotides read TGCGCCAGCAGCCAACCCCGGACAAACCCCGAGCAGTACTTC. Protein product: CASSQPRTNPEQYF.

CDR3 protein: CASSPPGGNYGYTF. The CDR3 nucleotides are TGTGCCAGCAGCCCCCCGGGGGGTAACTATGGCTACACCTTC. The rearrangement links TRBV7-2 to TRBJ1-2; possible D gene TRBD1, 5 bases. Trimming removed 5 bases from V and 1 base from J, with 11 bases in between. The CDR3 contains 14 residues. From germline, CDR1 is SGHTA and CDR2 FQGNSA.

This chain uses TRBV3-1 (or the pseudogene TRBV3-2) with TRBJ1-1; D is possibly TRBD1 (5 bases). The CDR3 is made up of 15 amino acids. V lost 1 base and J lost 1, with 10 bases in between. Germline V gene sequence: CDR1 LGHDT, CDR2 YNNKEL (reference sequence). CDR3 nucleotide sequence: TGTGCCAGCAGCCAAGCCCCCCAGGGGAACACTGAAGCTTTCTTT. Translation gives CASSQAPQGNTEAFF.

With regard to this clone: Other DNA sequences in the same sample also yield this CDR3. The CDR3 region is CASSLDRNTEAFF. The DNA of the CDR3 is TGTGCCAGCAGCTTAGACAGGAACACTGAAGCTTTCTTT. The V call is TRBV7-8, the J call TRBJ1-1; D gene ambiguous. The CDR3 consists of 13 residues. The germline gives CDR1 SGHVS, CDR2 FQNEAQ. Trimming shortened V by 1 base and J by 1 base, and 4 bases separated the two germline ends. Combining the CDR3 with reference TRBV7-8 and TRBJ1-1 gives the whole variable domain GAGVSQSPRYKVAKRGQDVALRCDPISGHVSLFWYQQALGQGPEFLTYFQNEAQLDKSGLPSDRFFAERPEGSVSTLKIQRTQQEDSAVYLCASSLDRNTEAFFGQGTRLTVV.

The V gene is TRBV6-1, the J gene TRBJ2-4; D might be TRBD1 (5 bases). CDR3 length: 15 amino acids. Trimming left V 0 bases short and J 4 bases short, with 10 bases between. Germline loops: CDR1 MNHNS, CDR2 SASEGT. CDR3 nucleotide sequence: TGTGCCAGCAGTGAAGCCCTGGGGCGGAAAAACATTCAGTACTTC. Translation gives CASSEALGRKNIQYF.

The chain carries TRBV10-3 and TRBJ1-1; D possibly corresponds to TRBD1 (5 bases). V lost 2 bases and J lost 0, with 13 bases in between. This CDR3 comprises 16 residues. Germline values: CDR1 ENHRY, CDR2 SYGVKD. The CDR3 spells CAISEGLGGMNTEAFF. CDR3 coding DNA: TGTGCCATCAGTGAGGGCTTGGGGGGTATGAACACTGAAGCTTTCTTT.

V and J are TRBV2 and TRBJ2-1, with 7 bases matching TRBD1. The CDR3 sequence is 14 residues long. Germline lookup yields CDR1 SNHLY and CDR2 FYNNEI. V lost 3 bases and J lost 4; bases outside the gene matches: 3. The CDR3: CASSDWDRYNEQFF. The DNA of the CDR3 is TGTGCCAGCAGTGATTGGGACAGATACAATGAGCAGTTCTTC.